Presented here are 10 T cell receptor beta chains from one specimen sequenced in a study of blood T cells in healthy people across ages. Combining a sample-barcoded 5' primer with a J-beta primer mix, a second PCR ran for about 7 to 11 cycles. TCRdb passed the 5' RACE reads through MiXCR, listing each CDR3 protein once. The repertoire has fewer than 800,000 distinct CDR3 sequences, approximately 25% of them found once; the top ten carry 8% to 10%. These data also featured in a second study, about T cells of mothers and their children.

Sequencing used blood. The receptors derive from a boy between 10 and 17 years old in good health.

The sample holds a few counts of this clonotype. The gene calls are TRBV6-2 or TRBV6-3 and TRBJ2-7; possible D gene TRBD2, 5 bases. Per the germline V gene, CDR1 is MNHEY and CDR2 is SVGEGT. Trimming left V 5 bases short and J 5 bases short, with 16 bases between. This CDR3 comprises 14 residues. This CDR3 is CASSLSVPADEQYF. The CDR3 DNA sequence: TGTGCCAGCAGTCTTAGCGTACCGGCAGACGAGCAGTACTTC.

The rearrangement joins TRBV10-3 to TRBJ2-7; D is undetermined. Near its end, the DNA agrees better with TRBJ2-1, so the J call may be wrong. The V gene's germline CDR1 is ENHRY and CDR2 SYGVKD. CDR3 size: 14 residues. The chain's CDR3 is CAISDGGGGDEQFF. CDR3 coding DNA: TGTGCCATCAGTGACGGTGGTGGTGGGGATGAGCAGTTCTTC.

This clonotype is a singleton in its sample. The rearrangement joins TRBV11-2 to TRBJ2-1; possibly TRBD2 for D (5 bases). V lost 1 base to trimming and J lost 6 bases, with 10 bases between them. CDR1 and CDR2 from the germline V gene are SGHAT and FQNNGV. This CDR3 spans 14 amino acids. In DNA, the CDR3 is TGTGCCAGCAGCTTAGCCCGAGGGTTCAATGAGCAGTTCTTC. Residues: CASSLARGFNEQFF. The variable domain in full, completed from reference TRBV11-2 and TRBJ2-1, reads EAGVAQSPRYKIIEKRQSVAFWCNPISGHATLYWYQQILGQGPKLLIQFQNNGVVDDSQLPKDRFSAERLKGVDSTLKIQPAKLEDSAVYLCASSLARGFNEQFFGPGTRLTVL.

This clonotype was seen a handful of times. V is TRBV28 and J is TRBJ2-3, with a tentative D call TRBD2 (5 bases). The CDR3 length is 16 residues. Germline loops: CDR1 MDHEN, CDR2 SYDVKM. The V gene lost 4 bases and the J gene lost 1 base, with 15 bases spanning the gap. CDR3 sequence reads: CASSSPRTRGTDTQYF. CDR3 nucleotide sequence: TGTGCCAGCAGTTCCCCCAGGACGCGGGGCACAGATACGCAGTATTTT.

This clonotype has just a few counts. The rearrangement links TRBV27 to TRBJ1-6, with D possibly matching TRBD1 (5 bases). CDR1 is MNHEY and CDR2 is SMNVEV in the germline V gene (reference sequence). Trimming took off 2 bases at V and 7 bases at J, with 9 bases between the two ends. The CDR3 runs 14 residues. The CDR3 here is CASSLSGGNSPLHF. The DNA of the CDR3 is TGTGCCAGCAGTTTAAGCGGGGGGAATTCACCCCTCCACTTT.

In this sample, this clonotype turned up a few times. The junction differs from germline at one of its ends, possibly a read error. The rearrangement joins TRBV6-5 to TRBJ2-1; maybe TRBD2 (6 bases). The CDR3 runs to 18 residues. CDR1 is MNHEY, CDR2 SVGAGI, per germline. The DNA of the CDR3 is TGTGCCAGCAGTATACCCCTGAACCGGAGGGGCCAACACAATGGGCAGTTCTTC. It is translated as CASSIPLNRRGQHNGQFF.

The V gene is TRBV7-8, the J gene TRBJ1-2; D is unresolved. V was trimmed by 1 base and J by 3 bases, leaving 12 bases between them. The CDR3 loop spans 15 amino acids. From germline, CDR1 is SGHVS and CDR2 FQNEAQ. The CDR3 DNA is TGTGCCAGCAGCTTAGGCAGGCTCCTGGACTATGGCTACACCTTC. It codes for CASSLGRLLDYGYTF. Full variable domain (missing parts from reference TRBV7-8 and TRBJ1-2): GAGVSQSPRYKVAKRGQDVALRCDPISGHVSLFWYQQALGQGPEFLTYFQNEAQLDKSGLPSDRFFAERPEGSVSTLKIQRTQQEDSAVYLCASSLGRLLDYGYTFGSGTRLTVV.

This clonotype occurred a few times. The chain uses TRBV7-9 and TRBJ1-2; weak D call: TRBD1 (6 bases). CDR1 is SEHNR and CDR2 is FQNEAQ in the germline V gene (reference sequence). Trimming cost V 3 bases and J 4 bases, with 15 bases left between them. The CDR3 has 15 amino acids. CDR3 loop: CASSLPGQLFYGYTF. The DNA for the CDR3 is TGTGCCAGCAGCTTGCCAGGACAGCTTTTCTATGGCTACACCTTC.

The gene calls are TRBV18 and TRBJ2-7; 9 bases fit TRBD1. Looked up from germline, CDR1 is KGHSH and CDR2 is LQKENI. CDR3 length equals 18 residues. V shed 5 bases, J shed 0 bases, and the junction held 14 bases outside the gene matches. In DNA form, the CDR3 reads TGTGCCAGCTCAGACCGGGACAGGGAATATCTGAGCTCCTACGAGCAGTACTTC. Translated, it gives CASSDRDREYLSSYEQYF.

This chain connects TRBV6-1 to TRBJ2-5; tentative D call: TRBD2 (7 bases). With 6 bases removed from V and 1 base from J, the gap between germline ends came to 15 bases. CDR1 is MNHNS and CDR2 is SASEGT in the germline V gene. The CDR3 is 15 residues long. The CDR3 spells CASRPLAGAQETQYF. CDR3 nucleotides: TGTGCCAGCAGACCTTTGGCGGGGGCCCAAGAGACCCAGTACTTC.